The 14 T cell receptor beta chains below all came from one sample that was sequenced in a study of T cells in Graves' hyperthyroidism and ophthalmopathy. Researchers amplified the TCR beta CDR3 regions from RNA transcripts. A first-round RT-PCR of the TCR CDR3 used the HTBI primer set. One entry per CDR3 protein results from TCRdb running MiXCR on the multiplex PCR reads. The sample has roughly 800,000 distinct CDR3 sequences, 35% to 45% seen once; the top ten hold 7.5% to 9.5%. Sequencing input: blood. The source of these receptors is a man aged 18 to 30 with Graves' hyperthyroidism.

This clonotype has a count of ten or more. The chain combines TRBV19 with TRBJ1-5; tentative D call: TRBD1 (5 bases). This CDR3 region has 14 residues. CDR1 is LNHDA, CDR2 SQIVND, per germline (reference sequence). Trimming removed 3 bases from V and 3 bases from J, with 9 bases in between. CDR3 protein: CASSMGDFNQPQHF. Here the CDR3 DNA reads TGTGCCAGTAGTATGGGGGATTTCAATCAGCCCCAGCATTTT.

The chain recombines TRBV29-1 with TRBJ1-2; D is perhaps TRBD1 (6 bases). Deletions cut 8 bases from V and 4 bases from J, with 14 bases between. Germline loops: CDR1 SQVTM, CDR2 ANQGSEA. The CDR3 loop spans 12 amino acids. The CDR3 loop is CSSEGVGYGYTF. CDR3 DNA sequence: TGCAGCTCCGAGGGGGTGGGCTATGGCTACACCTTC.

This chain joins TRBV7-8 and TRBJ2-7; D may be TRBD2 (5 bases). Per the germline V gene, CDR1 is SGHVS and CDR2 is FQNEAQ. This CDR3 spans 14 amino acids. Trimming shortened V by 6 bases and J by 7 bases, and 19 bases separated the two germline ends. The CDR3 loop reads CASRPRAGPLEQYF. In nucleotides, the CDR3 is TGTGCCAGCAGACCGCGGGCAGGCCCCCTGGAGCAGTACTTC.

This clonotype has at least ten counts. The rearrangement joins TRBV29-1 to TRBJ2-7; 9 nucleotides agree with TRBD2. Per the germline V gene, CDR1 is SQVTM and CDR2 is ANQGSEA. The CDR3 consists of 13 residues. The J segment lost 6 bases and the V segment lost 3 bases, leaving 6 bases of the junction unmatched. The chain's CDR3 is CSVEVAGVSEQYF. The CDR3 DNA reads TGCAGCGTTGAGGTAGCGGGAGTTTCCGAGCAGTACTTC.

This clonotype was detected only a few times. V gene TRBV10-3 combines with J gene TRBJ1-1; D not certain. The CDR3 is made up of 13 amino acids. V lost 10 bases to trimming and J lost 1 base, with 13 bases between them. Germline lookup yields CDR1 ENHRY and CDR2 SYGVKD. CDR3 coding DNA: TGTGCCAGCAGGAGTAACTGGAACACTGAAGCTTTCTTT. Its protein is CASRSNWNTEAFF.

This clonotype was found many times. This sequence joins TRBV10-3 and TRBJ2-7; 7 positions match TRBD2. CDR1 and CDR2 from the germline V gene are ENHRY and SYGVKD. J was trimmed by 8 bases and V by 2 bases; bases with no gene match: 3. The CDR3 length is 12 residues. The CDR3 bases are TGTGCCATCAGTGAGGGAGCGGGGCAGCAGTACTTC. Its translation is CAISEGAGQQYF.

The rearrangement joins TRBV11-2 to TRBJ1-3; D gene uncertain. The CDR3 is made up of 10 amino acids. Per germline, CDR1 SGHAT and CDR2 FQNNGV. Trimming stripped 6 bases from V and 7 bases from J, with 4 bases between. The CDR3 here is CASSTNTIYF. The DNA for the CDR3 is TGTGCCAGCAGTACGAACACCATATATTTT.

The chain joins TRBV7-3 to TRBJ1-1, with D perhaps TRBD1 (5 bases). The CDR3 runs 15 residues. Trimming stripped 5 bases from V and 10 bases from J, with 23 bases between. Germline CDR1 is SGHTA and CDR2 is FQGTGA. The CDR3 loop is CASSPEGQGPSGAFF. CDR3 in DNA: TGTGCCAGCAGCCCGGAAGGGCAGGGCCCCTCGGGAGCTTTCTTT.

The table lists this clonotype with many counts. This chain uses TRBV10-3 with TRBJ2-6; D is possibly TRBD2 (6 bases). The V and J ends lost 4 bases and 0 bases respectively, with 13 bases between them. This CDR3 has 17 amino acids. Germline CDR1 is ENHRY and CDR2 is SYGVKD. For the CDR3, the DNA is TGTGCCATCAGTGGCGGGACGGAGTTCTCTGGGGCCAACGTCCTGACTTTC. Translation: CAISGGTEFSGANVLTF.

This clonotype was detected a few times. This chain links TRBV3-1 with TRBJ1-1; D might be TRBD1 (5 bases). Germline V gene lookup returns CDR1 LGHDT and CDR2 YNNKEL (reference sequence). The V and J ends lost 6 bases and 8 bases respectively, with 16 bases between them. The CDR3 is 13 residues long. CDR3 coding DNA: TGTGCCAGCAGTAACAACAGGAAAAGGGAAGCTTTCTTT. Protein: CASSNNRKREAFF.

This clonotype was seen repeatedly, ten times or more. The chain couples TRBV7-6 to TRBJ1-5; D unresolved. Germline-derived CDR1 and CDR2 are SGHVS and FNYEAQ. The CDR3 consists of 14 residues. V shed 1 base and J shed 4 bases, with 8 bases lying between them. In DNA, the CDR3 is TGTGCCAGCAGCTTAGGGTCCACAAATCAGCCCCAGCATTTT. It encodes CASSLGSTNQPQHF.

V is TRBV12-3 or TRBV12-4 and J is TRBJ2-5; D possibly corresponds to TRBD1 (5 bases). The CDR3 length is 10 residues. Trimming removed 11 bases from V and 5 bases from J, with 9 bases in between. This CDR3 is CAVGRETQYF. In nucleotides, the CDR3 is TGTGCCGTGGGGCGGGAGACCCAGTACTTC.

This clonotype was counted at least ten times. In DNA form, the CDR3 reads TGCAGCGTTGAAGATCGAGGCGGGGCAGTTCTTCCCACTGAAGCTTTCTTT. Amino acid sequence: CSVEDRGGAVLPTEAFF. This chain links TRBV29-1 with TRBJ1-1; D may be TRBD1 (5 bases). There are 17 residues in the CDR3. The V and J ends lost 0 bases and 4 bases respectively, with 21 bases between them. Germline loops: CDR1 SQVTM, CDR2 ANQGSEA.

This sequence joins TRBV7-2 and TRBJ1-4; a weak D match, TRBD1 (5 bases). The germline gives CDR1 SGHTA, CDR2 FQGNSA. V lost 5 bases to trimming and J lost 7 bases, with 14 bases between them. CDR3 length equals 14 residues. CDR3 sequence reads: CASSEGTLGEKLFF. DNA of the CDR3: TGTGCCAGCAGCGAGGGGACCCTGGGTGAAAAACTGTTTTTT. The full variable domain, rest sourced from reference TRBV7-2 and TRBJ1-4, is GAGVSQSPSNKVTEKGKDVELRCDPISGHTALYWYRQSLGQGLEFLIYFQGNSAPDKSGLPSDRFSAERTGGSVSTLTIQRTQQEDSAVYLCASSEGTLGEKLFFGSGTQLSVL.